This TCR beta chain was retrieved from a study of regulatory T cells in long-lasting Graves disease. In the study overall: The definition of persistent Graves' disease was over 5 years of antithyroid drugs with positive TSH receptor antibodies.

Construction of TCR beta libraries relied on iRepertoire HTBI primers and on Arm-PCR targeting CDR3 regions. TCRdb re-analysed the multiplex PCR reads in MiXCR, keeping a single row per CDR3 protein. The repertoire has 420,000 or so distinct CDR3 sequences, around 22% of them found once; the top ten carry approximately 25%. Looked up from germline, CDR1 is SGHRS and CDR2 is YFSETQ. CDR3 length equals 13 residues. Trimming took 5 bases from V and 5 from J, leaving 10 bases between them. Study-wide results and limits: TCR diversity was lower in persistent Graves' patients (versus newly diagnosed ones). Among the persistent patients, 2,500 to 3,500 public clonotypes were shared, more than the roughly 990 shared among new patients.

Time point noted: persistent/refractory GD, antithyroid drugs over 5 years with positive TRAb. Generation of the TCR library employed RNA extracted from PBMCs. The patients included were those that came from an endocrinology department in Xi'an, China. A note on this clonotype: Its cognate antigen is unknown.

The chain couples TRBV5-1 to TRBJ2-2; D gene ambiguous. The receptor was derived from a female donor with Graves disease. Sequenced material: peripheral blood mononuclear cells (PBMCs), taken when the disease was refractory, from a patient treated with antithyroid drugs. The CDR3: CASSQGPTGELFF. In DNA form, the CDR3 reads TGCGCCAGCAGTCAAGGCCCTACCGGGGAGCTGTTTTTT.